This T cell receptor beta chain came from a study of shared clonotypes between healthy human individuals. Study information: The composition of the donors was a couple of women and a few men aged 18 to 49.

Splitting of each subset's genomic DNA was done evenly across several immunoSEQ plates. Generated by immunoSEQ multiplex PCR, the TCRdb table keeps only in-frame clones and is missing some. The repertoire has roughly 1,000,000 clones, around 78% of them found once; the top ten carry approximately 0.5%. Germline V lookup: CDR1 KGHSH, CDR2 LQKENI. V lost 5 bases, J lost 2 bases, and 13 bases lay in between. The CDR3 sequence is 15 residues long. Sequencing used memory CD4+ T cells from PBMCs. Subset defined: CD45RA-negative fraction. This chain uses TRBV18 with TRBJ1-5; D not resolved. This receptor was obtained from a man aged 18 to 30 in good health. Some clones in this sample may be carry-over from other donors' samples. The CDR3 region is CASSLTPGGNQPQHF. The CDR3 DNA is TGTGCCAGCTCATTGACCCCAGGAGGCAATCAGCCCCAGCATTTT.